The 14 T cell receptor beta chains reported below all come from one sample, sequenced in a study of cytomegalovirus exposure and HLA in healthy donors. PCR involved 60 Vbeta and 13 Jbeta primers. TCRdb's copy holds only in-frame clones and misses some; the assay was immunoSEQ multiplex PCR. The table lists tens of thousands of clones, 55% to 65% of them singletons. Sequences were obtained from PBMCs. The receptor set was obtained from a woman in her 40s in good health and CMV-seropositive.

The genes are TRBV27 and TRBJ2-3, with 9 bases that match TRBD2. The CDR3 is made up of 17 amino acids. J lost 2 bases, V lost 1 base, and 7 bases had no gene match. Germline CDR1 MNHEY, CDR2 SMNVEV (reference sequence). CDR3 nucleotides: TGTGCCAGCAGTTTATGGGTTAGCGGGAGCAACACAGATACGCAGTATTTT. Encoded protein: CASSLWVSGSNTDTQYF.

This chain uses TRBV19 with TRBJ2-7; D not certain. CDR1 is LNHDA and CDR2 is SQIVND in the germline V gene (reference sequence). The CDR3 is made up of 12 amino acids. The ends were cut back, 3 bases at V and 6 bases at J, with 9 bases in the middle. The CDR3 protein is CASSIWAGEQYF. The CDR3 coding sequence is TGTGCCAGTAGTATCTGGGCCGGCGAGCAGTACTTC. The complete variable domain, with remaining parts taken from reference TRBV19 and TRBJ2-7, reads DGGITQSPKYLFRKEGQNVTLSCEQNLNHDAMYWYRQDPGQGLRLIYYSQIVNDFQKGDIAEGYSVSREKKESFPLTVTSAQKNPTAFYLCASSIWAGEQYFGPGTRLTVT.

The chain's CDR3 is CASSYPHFGSVNEQFF. In DNA form, the CDR3 reads TGTGCCAGCAGCTACCCCCATTTCGGCAGCGTTAATGAGCAGTTCTTC. J is TRBJ2-1 and V is TRBV6-5; D ambiguous. The CDR3 covers 16 residues. V was shortened by 6 bases and J by 7 bases, with 22 bases between the two germline ends. The germline V gene has CDR1 MNHEY and CDR2 SVGAGI.

The table lists this clone with a few counts. The J gene is TRBJ2-5, the V gene TRBV2; D might be TRBD1 (5 bases). The germline gives CDR1 SNHLY, CDR2 FYNNEI. The length of the CDR3 is 15 residues. V dropped 6 bases and J dropped 1 base, with 15 bases sitting between them. For the CDR3, the DNA is TGTGCCAGCAGAGCAGGGTTTACCCCCCAAGAGACCCAGTACTTC. Its protein is CASRAGFTPQETQYF.

The V gene is TRBV5-1, the J gene TRBJ2-1, with D perhaps TRBD1 (7 bases). The CDR3 runs 14 residues. Trimming removed 0 bases from V and 6 bases from J, with 10 bases in between. CDR1 and CDR2 (germline): SGHRS, YFSETQ. Here the CDR3 reads CASSLAGGGNEQFF. The DNA of the CDR3 is TGCGCCAGCAGCTTGGCAGGGGGAGGCAATGAGCAGTTCTTC.

The rearrangement links TRBV5-1 to TRBJ2-5; 13 bases are a match to TRBD2. V lost 3 bases to trimming and J lost 4 bases; unmatched junction nucleotides: 3. Germline V gives CDR1 SGHRS, CDR2 YFSETQ. The CDR3 runs to 15 residues. The CDR3 reads CASSSTSGGLETQYF. The CDR3 nucleotides are TGCGCCAGCAGCTCGACTAGCGGGGGGTTAGAGACCCAGTACTTC.

The chain combines TRBV7-8 with TRBJ1-3, with 7 bases identical to TRBD1. This CDR3 region has 15 residues. V was clipped by 5 bases and J by 7 bases; unmatched bases: 11. Germline lookup yields CDR1 SGHVS and CDR2 FQNEAQ. The CDR3 sequence is CASSPRQGVRNTIYF. The CDR3 DNA sequence: TGTGCCAGCAGCCCACGACAGGGAGTCCGGAACACCATATATTTT. The entire variable domain, with the rest obtained from reference TRBV7-8 and TRBJ1-3, is as follows: GAGVSQSPRYKVAKRGQDVALRCDPISGHVSLFWYQQALGQGPEFLTYFQNEAQLDKSGLPSDRFFAERPEGSVSTLKIQRTQQEDSAVYLCASSPRQGVRNTIYFGEGSWLTVV.

The chain uses TRBV11-1 and TRBJ2-7; 9 bases match TRBD2. CDR3 length: 15 amino acids. Losses at the gene ends were 5 bases for V and 7 bases for J; bases not matched to a gene: 12. Germline V gives CDR1 SGHAT, CDR2 FQDESV (reference sequence). CDR3 loop: CASSPELAGIGEQYF. CDR3 bases: TGTGCCAGCAGCCCCGAACTAGCGGGCATAGGGGAGCAGTACTTC.

J is TRBJ1-1 and V is TRBV11-2; D not resolved. This CDR3 contains 15 residues. Deletions cut 7 bases from V and 0 bases from J, with 15 bases between. The germline V gene has CDR1 SGHAT and CDR2 FQNNGV. The CDR3 nucleotides are TGTGCCAGCAAACTAAAGACGGATATGAACACTGAAGCTTTCTTT. Its protein product is CASKLKTDMNTEAFF.

The rearrangement joins TRBV7-2 to TRBJ2-7; maybe TRBD1 (6 bases). Between the trimmed V and J ends, which lost 2 bases and 0 bases, there was a span of 11 bases. This CDR3 has 15 residues. Germline CDR1 SGHTA, CDR2 FQGNSA. CDR3: CASSLRLQGSYEQYF. CDR3 DNA sequence: TGTGCCAGCAGCTTACGACTACAGGGCTCCTACGAGCAGTACTTC.

The chain is built from TRBV4-3 and TRBJ2-1; tentatively, D is TRBD2 (5 bases). V was trimmed by 0 bases and J by 12 bases, leaving 12 bases between them. Germline loops: CDR1 LGHNA, CDR2 YSLEER. There are 13 residues in the CDR3. The CDR3 DNA reads as TGCGCCAGCAGCCAAGAGAAAGGCAGCGGGCAGTTCTTC. Its protein is CASSQEKGSGQFF.

The J gene is TRBJ2-7, the V gene TRBV28; possibly TRBD1 for D (6 bases). Between the trimmed V and J ends, which lost 2 bases and 0 bases, there was a span of 14 bases. The germline V gene encodes CDR1 MDHEN and CDR2 SYDVKM. This CDR3 has 16 amino acids. CDR3 residues: CASSLTLGAGSYEQYF. The DNA of the CDR3 is TGTGCCAGCAGTTTAACTCTGGGGGCCGGCTCCTACGAGCAGTACTTC.

This clone was picked up a small number of times. This chain uses TRBV10-3 with TRBJ2-6, with 9 bases identical to TRBD1. J lost 4 bases, V lost 6 bases, and 4 bases had no gene match. This CDR3 contains 15 residues. Germline V gene sequence: CDR1 ENHRY, CDR2 SYGVKD. For the CDR3, the DNA is TGTGCCATCAGGGGACAGGGAGCCGGGGCCAACGTCCTGACTTTC. Translation: CAIRGQGAGANVLTF.

The genes are TRBV18 and TRBJ1-3; 9 positions match TRBD1. This CDR3 comprises 17 residues. After removal of 3 bases from V and 0 bases from J, the junction contained 6 bases not matched to a gene. CDR1 and CDR2 from the germline V gene are KGHSH and LQKENI. CDR3 nucleotides: TGTGCCAGCTCACCGCAACAGGGGGCAAACTCTGGAAACACCATATATTTT. Encoded protein: CASSPQQGANSGNTIYF.